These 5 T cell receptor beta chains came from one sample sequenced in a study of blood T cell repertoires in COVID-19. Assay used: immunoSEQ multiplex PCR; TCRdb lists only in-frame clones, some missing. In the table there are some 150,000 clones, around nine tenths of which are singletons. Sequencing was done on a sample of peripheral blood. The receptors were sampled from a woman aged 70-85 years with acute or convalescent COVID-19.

The chain's CDR3 is CASSQDRAGTLSYEQYV. CDR3 nucleotides: TGTGCCAGCAGCCAAGATAGGGCGGGGACCCTCTCCTACGAGCAGTACGTC. The J gene is TRBJ2-7, the V gene TRBV4-2; maybe TRBD2 (6 bases). Deletions cut 0 bases from V and 0 bases from J, with 15 bases between. Per germline, CDR1 LGHNA and CDR2 YNFKEQ. The CDR3 runs 17 residues.

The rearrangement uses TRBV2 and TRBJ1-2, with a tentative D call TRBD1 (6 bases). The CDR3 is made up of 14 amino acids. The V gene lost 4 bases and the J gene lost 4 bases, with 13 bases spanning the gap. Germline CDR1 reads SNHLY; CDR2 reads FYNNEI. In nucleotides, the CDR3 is TGTGCCAGCAGTGCAATTCCAGGGGTCTATGGCTACACCTTC. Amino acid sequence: CASSAIPGVYGYTF.

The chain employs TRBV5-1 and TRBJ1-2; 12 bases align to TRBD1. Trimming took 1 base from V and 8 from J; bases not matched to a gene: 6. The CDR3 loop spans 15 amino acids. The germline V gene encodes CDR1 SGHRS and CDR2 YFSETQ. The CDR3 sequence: CASSLTGTGGRGYTF. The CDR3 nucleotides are TGCGCCAGCAGCTTGACCGGGACAGGGGGCAGAGGCTACACCTTC.

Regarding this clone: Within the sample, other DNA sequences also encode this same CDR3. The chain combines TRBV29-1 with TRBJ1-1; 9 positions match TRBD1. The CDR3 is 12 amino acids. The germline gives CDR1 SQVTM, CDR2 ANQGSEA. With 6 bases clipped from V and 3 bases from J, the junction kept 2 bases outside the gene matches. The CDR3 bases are TGCAGCGTGCGACAGGGGGACACTGAAGCTTTCTTT. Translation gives CSVRQGDTEAFF.

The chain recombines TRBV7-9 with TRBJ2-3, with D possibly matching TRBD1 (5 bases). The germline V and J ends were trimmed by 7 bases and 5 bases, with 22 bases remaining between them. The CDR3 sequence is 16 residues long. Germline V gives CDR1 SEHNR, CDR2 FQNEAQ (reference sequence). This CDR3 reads CASTNSGAPRIDTQYF. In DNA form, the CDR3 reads TGTGCCAGCACCAACAGTGGGGCCCCGCGGATAGATACGCAGTATTTT.